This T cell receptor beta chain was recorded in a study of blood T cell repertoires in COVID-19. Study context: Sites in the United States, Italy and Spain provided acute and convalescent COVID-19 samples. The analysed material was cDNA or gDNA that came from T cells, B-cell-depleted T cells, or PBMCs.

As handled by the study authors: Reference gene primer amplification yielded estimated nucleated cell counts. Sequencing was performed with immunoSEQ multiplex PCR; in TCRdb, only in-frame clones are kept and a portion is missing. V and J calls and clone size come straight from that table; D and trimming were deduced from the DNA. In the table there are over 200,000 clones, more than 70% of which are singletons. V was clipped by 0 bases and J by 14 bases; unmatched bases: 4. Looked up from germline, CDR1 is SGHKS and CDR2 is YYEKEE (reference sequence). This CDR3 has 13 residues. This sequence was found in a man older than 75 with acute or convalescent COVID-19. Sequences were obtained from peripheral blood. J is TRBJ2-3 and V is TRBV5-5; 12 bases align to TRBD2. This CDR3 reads CASSLGTSGDPYF. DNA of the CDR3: TGTGCCAGCAGCTTGGGGACTAGCGGGGATCCGTATTTT.